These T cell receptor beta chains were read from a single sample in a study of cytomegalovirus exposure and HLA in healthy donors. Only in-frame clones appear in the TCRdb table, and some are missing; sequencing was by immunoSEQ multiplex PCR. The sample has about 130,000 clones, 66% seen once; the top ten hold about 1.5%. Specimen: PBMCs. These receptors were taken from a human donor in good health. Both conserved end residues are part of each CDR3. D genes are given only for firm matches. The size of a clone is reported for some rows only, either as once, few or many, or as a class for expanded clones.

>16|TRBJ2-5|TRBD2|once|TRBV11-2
CASSLDGRGWQETQYF
TGTGCCAGCAGCTTAGATGGGAGGGGTTGGCAAGAGACCCAGTACTTC
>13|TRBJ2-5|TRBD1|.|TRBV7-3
CASSPGQAETQYF
TGTGCCAGCAGCCCAGGACAGGCGGAGACCCAGTACTTC
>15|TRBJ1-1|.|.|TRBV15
CATSRDSNAGTEAFF
TGTGCCACCAGCAGAGATAGTAACGCTGGCACTGAAGCTTTCTTT
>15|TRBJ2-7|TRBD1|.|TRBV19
CASSITGTGDPEQYF
TGTGCCAGTAGTATTACCGGGACAGGGGACCCCGAGCAGTACTTC
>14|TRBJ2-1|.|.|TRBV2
CASKKSSSYNEQFF
TGTGCCAGCAAAAAATCCAGCTCCTACAATGAGCAGTTCTTC
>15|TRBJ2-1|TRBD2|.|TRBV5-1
CASSLTSGAYNEQFF
TGCGCCAGCAGCTTGACAAGCGGGGCCTACAATGAGCAGTTCTTC
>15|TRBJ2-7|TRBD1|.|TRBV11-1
CASSYPGTGLYEQYF
TGTGCCAGCAGTTACCCCGGGACAGGTTTATACGAGCAGTACTTC
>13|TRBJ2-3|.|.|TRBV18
CASSQQEIDTQYF
TGTGCCAGCTCACAACAGGAGATTGATACGCAGTATTTT
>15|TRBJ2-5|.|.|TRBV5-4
CASSLQAPGGETQYF
TGTGCCAGCAGCTTACAGGCCCCCGGAGGGGAGACCCAGTACTTC
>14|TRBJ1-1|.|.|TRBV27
CASSLFRQDPEAFF
TGTGCCAGCAGTTTATTCCGACAGGACCCTGAAGCTTTCTTT
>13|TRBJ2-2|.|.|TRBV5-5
CASSFSRTGELFF
TGTGCCAGCAGCTTTAGCCGGACCGGGGAGCTGTTTTTT
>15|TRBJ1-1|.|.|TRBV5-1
CASSLAVRENTEAFF
TGCGCCAGCAGCTTGGCTGTCAGGGAGAACACTGAAGCTTTCTTT
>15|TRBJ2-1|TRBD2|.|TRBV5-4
CASRAGGSLDGEQFF
TGTGCCAGCAGAGCGGGCGGGAGTTTAGACGGTGAGCAGTTCTTC
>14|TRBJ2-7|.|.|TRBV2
CASTLAQSSYEQYF
TGTGCCAGCACTCTAGCGCAGAGCTCCTACGAGCAGTACTTC
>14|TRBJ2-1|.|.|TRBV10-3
CAITPGTPAGEQFF
TGTGCCATCACCCCGGGGACTCCAGCTGGGGAGCAGTTCTTC
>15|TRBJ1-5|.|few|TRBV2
CASSEGSFSNQPQHF
TGTGCCAGCAGTGAGGGCAGTTTTAGCAATCAGCCCCAGCATTTT
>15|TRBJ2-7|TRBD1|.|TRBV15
CATGTLQGPDYEQYF
TGTGCCACCGGAACTCTACAGGGGCCAGATTACGAGCAGTACTTC
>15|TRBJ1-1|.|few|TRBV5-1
CASSPYGQGIVEAFF
TGCGCCAGCAGCCCGTACGGGCAGGGAATTGTTGAAGCTTTCTTT
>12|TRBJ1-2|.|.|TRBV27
CASILRALGYTF
TGTGCCAGCATACTCAGGGCGCTGGGCTACACCTTC
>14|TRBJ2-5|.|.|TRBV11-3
CASSRGYGSETQYF
TGTGCCAGCAGCCGCGGGTACGGGTCTGAGACCCAGTACTTC
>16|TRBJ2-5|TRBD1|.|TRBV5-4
CASSTGQGGYQETQYF
TGTGCCAGCAGCACGGGACAGGGGGGCTACCAAGAGACCCAGTACTTC
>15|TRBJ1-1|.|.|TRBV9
CASSVGSSQNTEAFF
TGTGCCAGCAGCGTAGGTAGCAGTCAAAACACTGAAGCTTTCTTT
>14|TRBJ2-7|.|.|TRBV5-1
CASSLQQESYEQYF
TGCGCCAGCAGCTTGCAACAGGAGTCCTACGAGCAGTACTTC
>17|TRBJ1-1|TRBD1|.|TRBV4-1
CASSPTGTASMNTEAFF
TGCGCCAGCAGCCCGACAGGGACGGCCTCAATGAACACTGAAGCTTTCTTT
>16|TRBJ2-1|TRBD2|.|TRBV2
CASSDPAGSSRNEQFF
TGTGCCAGCAGCGACCCAGCGGGATCTTCTCGGAATGAGCAGTTCTTC
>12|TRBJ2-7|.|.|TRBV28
CASRPGEYEQYF
TGTGCCAGCAGACCAGGGGAATACGAGCAGTACTTC
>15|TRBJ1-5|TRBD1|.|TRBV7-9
CASSPTGGGNQPQHF
TGTGCCAGCAGCCCTACAGGGGGTGGGAATCAGCCCCAGCATTTT
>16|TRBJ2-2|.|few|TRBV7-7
CASKVGGPGRTGELFF
TGTGCCAGCAAGGTGGGGGGACCCGGGCGCACCGGGGAGCTGTTTTTT
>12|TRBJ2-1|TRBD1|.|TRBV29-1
CSVDRQGPEQFF
TGCAGCGTTGACCGACAGGGTCCGGAGCAGTTCTTC
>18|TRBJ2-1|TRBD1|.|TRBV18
CASSPTLQGAGSYNEQFF
TGTGCCAGCTCACCAACTTTACAGGGGGCCGGCTCCTACAATGAGCAGTTCTTC
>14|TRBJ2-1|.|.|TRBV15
CATSRTSRFNEQFF
TGTGCCACCAGCAGAACTAGTCGGTTCAATGAGCAGTTCTTC
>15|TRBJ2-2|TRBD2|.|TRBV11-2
CASSRGEINTGELFF
TGTGCCAGCAGCCGGGGGGAGATTAACACCGGGGAGCTGTTTTTT